This T cell receptor beta chain was captured in a study of blood T cell repertoires in COVID-19. Overall study context: The origin of the acute and convalescent COVID-19 samples was the United States, Italy and Spain. Sources were T cells, B-cell-depleted T cells, or PBMCs; the material itself was cDNA or gDNA.

CDR1 is SEHNR and CDR2 is FQNEAQ in the germline V gene (reference sequence). CDR3 length: 14 residues. The V end was cut by 6 bases, the J end by 3 bases, with 12 bases between. Profiled with immunoSEQ multiplex PCR; TCRdb holds only in-frame clones, not every one. The sample carries more than 20,000 clones, 73% recorded once. The sequence was obtained from a human donor in a cohort sampled during active or convalescent COVID-19. What was sequenced was peripheral blood. This chain uses TRBV7-9 with TRBJ1-5; the D gene is possibly TRBD1 (5 bases). CDR3 residues: CASRKEGPNQPQHF. Written as DNA, the CDR3 is TGTGCCAGCAGGAAGGAGGGGCCCAATCAGCCCCAGCATTTT.